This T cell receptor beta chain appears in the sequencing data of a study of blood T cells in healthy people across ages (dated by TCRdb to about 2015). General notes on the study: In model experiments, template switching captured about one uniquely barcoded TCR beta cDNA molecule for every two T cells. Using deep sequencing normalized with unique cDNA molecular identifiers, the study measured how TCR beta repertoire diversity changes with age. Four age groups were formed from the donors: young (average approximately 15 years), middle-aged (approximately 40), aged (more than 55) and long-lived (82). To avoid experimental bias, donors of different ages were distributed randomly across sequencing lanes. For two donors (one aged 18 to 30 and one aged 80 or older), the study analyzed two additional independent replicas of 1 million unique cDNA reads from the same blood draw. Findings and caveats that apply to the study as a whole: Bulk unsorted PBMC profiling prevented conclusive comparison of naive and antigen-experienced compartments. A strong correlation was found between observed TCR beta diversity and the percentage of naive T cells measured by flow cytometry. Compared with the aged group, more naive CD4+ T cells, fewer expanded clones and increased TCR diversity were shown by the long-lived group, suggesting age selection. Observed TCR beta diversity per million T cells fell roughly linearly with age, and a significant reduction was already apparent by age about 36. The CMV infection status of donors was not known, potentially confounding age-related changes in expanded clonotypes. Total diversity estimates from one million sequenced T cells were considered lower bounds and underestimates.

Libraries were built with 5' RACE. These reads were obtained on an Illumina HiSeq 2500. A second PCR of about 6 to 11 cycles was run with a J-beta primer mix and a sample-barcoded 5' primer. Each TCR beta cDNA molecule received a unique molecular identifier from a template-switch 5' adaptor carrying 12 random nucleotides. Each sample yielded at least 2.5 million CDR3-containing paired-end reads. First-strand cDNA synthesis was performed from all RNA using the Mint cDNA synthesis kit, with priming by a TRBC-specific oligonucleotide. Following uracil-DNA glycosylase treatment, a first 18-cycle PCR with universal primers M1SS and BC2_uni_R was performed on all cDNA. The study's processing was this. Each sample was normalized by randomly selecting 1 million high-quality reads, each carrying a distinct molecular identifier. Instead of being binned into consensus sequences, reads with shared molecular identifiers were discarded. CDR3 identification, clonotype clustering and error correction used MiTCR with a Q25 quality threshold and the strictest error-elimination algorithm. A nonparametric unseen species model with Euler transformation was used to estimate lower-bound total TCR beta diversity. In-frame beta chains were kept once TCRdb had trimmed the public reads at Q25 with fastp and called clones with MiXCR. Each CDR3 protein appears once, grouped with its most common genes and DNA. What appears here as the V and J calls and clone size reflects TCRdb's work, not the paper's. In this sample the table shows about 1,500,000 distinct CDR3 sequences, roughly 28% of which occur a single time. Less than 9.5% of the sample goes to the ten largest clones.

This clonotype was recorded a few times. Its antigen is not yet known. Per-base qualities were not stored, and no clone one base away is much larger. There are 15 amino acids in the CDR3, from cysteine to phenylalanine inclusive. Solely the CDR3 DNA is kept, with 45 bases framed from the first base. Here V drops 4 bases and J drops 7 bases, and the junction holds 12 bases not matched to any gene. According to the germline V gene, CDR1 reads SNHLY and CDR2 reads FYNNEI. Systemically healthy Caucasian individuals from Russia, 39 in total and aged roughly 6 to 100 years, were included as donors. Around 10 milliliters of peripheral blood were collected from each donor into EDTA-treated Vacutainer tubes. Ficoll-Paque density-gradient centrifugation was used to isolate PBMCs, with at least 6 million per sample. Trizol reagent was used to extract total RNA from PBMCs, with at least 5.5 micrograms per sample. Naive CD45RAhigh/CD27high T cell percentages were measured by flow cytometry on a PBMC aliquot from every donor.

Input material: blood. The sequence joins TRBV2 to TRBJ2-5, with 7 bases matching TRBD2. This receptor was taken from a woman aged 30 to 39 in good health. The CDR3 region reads CASSARSGASGTQYF. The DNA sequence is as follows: TGTGCCAGCAGTGCAAGATCCGGCGCTAGCGGGACCCAGTACTTC.